This TCR beta chain comes out of a study of human T cells and chemical hapten exposure. Across the study: Patients received weekly diphenylcyclopropenone doses to the scalp throughout the approximately 24-week study. Overall study findings and caveats: DPC sensitization left the count of TCRs above 1 in 1000 unchanged.

This clonotype was counted between two and nine times. Its antigen is unidentified. The time point is: patch test 2, 6 weeks after DPC sensitization. This sample's treatment: therapeutic diphenylcyclopropenone sensitization with weekly scalp DPC. Sequencing started from total RNA isolated from unfractionated whole blood. Individual cDNA molecules each carried unique molecular identifiers attached by the library. Per the original data handling: With a range of about 23,224 to 700,000, the median per sample was 95,638 TCRs. TCRdb reanalysed the RACE reads using MiXCR and keeps one entry per CDR3 protein. The authors' filters were not applied to this entry. The sample includes tens of thousands of distinct CDR3 sequences, 9.5% to 10% seen only once; the top ten take around 14%. Trimming at V came to 6 bases and at J to 7 bases, leaving 15 bases not matched to a gene. CDR3 length equals 16 residues.

The chain couples TRBV12-3 or TRBV12-4 to TRBJ1-5; TRBD1 aligns across 7 bases. This specimen consisted of whole blood, obtained in connection with sensitization to the hapten diphenylcyclopropenone (DPC). The source of this sequence is a woman aged 25 to 39 with alopecia areata. Some clones in this sample may be carry-over from other donors' samples. The CDR3 here is CASSSPQKTGTQPQHF. As DNA, the CDR3 is TGTGCCAGCAGCTCACCACAAAAGACAGGGACCCAGCCCCAGCATTTT.